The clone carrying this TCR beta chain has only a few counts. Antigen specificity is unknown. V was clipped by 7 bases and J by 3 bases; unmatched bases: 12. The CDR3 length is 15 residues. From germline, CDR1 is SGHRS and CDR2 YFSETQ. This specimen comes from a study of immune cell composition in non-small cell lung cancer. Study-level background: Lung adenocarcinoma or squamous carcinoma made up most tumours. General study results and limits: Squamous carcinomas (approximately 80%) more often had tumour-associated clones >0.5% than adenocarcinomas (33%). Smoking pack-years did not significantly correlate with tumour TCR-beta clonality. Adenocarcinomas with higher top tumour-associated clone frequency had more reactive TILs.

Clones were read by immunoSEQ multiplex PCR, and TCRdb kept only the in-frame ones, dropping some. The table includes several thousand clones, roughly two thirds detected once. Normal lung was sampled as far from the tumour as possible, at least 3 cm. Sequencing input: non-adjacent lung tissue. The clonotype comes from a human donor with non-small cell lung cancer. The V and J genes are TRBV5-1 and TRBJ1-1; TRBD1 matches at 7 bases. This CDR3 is CASSRAPQGDTEAFF. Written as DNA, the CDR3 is TGCGCCAGCTCCCGGGCCCCGCAGGGGGACACTGAAGCTTTCTTT. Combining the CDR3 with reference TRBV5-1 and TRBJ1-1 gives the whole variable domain KAGVTQTPRYLIKTRGQQVTLSCSPISGHRSVSWYQQTPGQGLQFLFEYFSETQRNKGNFPGRFSGRQFSNSRSEMNVSTLELGDSALYLCASSRAPQGDTEAFFGQGTRLTVV.